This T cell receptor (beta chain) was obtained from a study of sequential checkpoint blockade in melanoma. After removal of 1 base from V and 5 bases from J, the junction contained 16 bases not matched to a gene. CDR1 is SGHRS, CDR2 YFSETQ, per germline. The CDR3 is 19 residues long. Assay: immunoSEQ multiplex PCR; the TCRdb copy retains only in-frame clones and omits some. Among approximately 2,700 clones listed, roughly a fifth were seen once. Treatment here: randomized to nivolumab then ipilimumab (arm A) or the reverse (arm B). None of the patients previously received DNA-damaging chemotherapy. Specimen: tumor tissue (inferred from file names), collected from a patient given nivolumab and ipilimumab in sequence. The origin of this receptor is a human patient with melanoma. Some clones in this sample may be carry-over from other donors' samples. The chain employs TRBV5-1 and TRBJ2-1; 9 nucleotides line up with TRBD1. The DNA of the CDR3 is TGCGCCAGCAGCTTGAGGGACAGGGTTGGCAATTATGTCCACAATGAGCAGTTCTTC. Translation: CASSLRDRVGNYVHNEQFF.